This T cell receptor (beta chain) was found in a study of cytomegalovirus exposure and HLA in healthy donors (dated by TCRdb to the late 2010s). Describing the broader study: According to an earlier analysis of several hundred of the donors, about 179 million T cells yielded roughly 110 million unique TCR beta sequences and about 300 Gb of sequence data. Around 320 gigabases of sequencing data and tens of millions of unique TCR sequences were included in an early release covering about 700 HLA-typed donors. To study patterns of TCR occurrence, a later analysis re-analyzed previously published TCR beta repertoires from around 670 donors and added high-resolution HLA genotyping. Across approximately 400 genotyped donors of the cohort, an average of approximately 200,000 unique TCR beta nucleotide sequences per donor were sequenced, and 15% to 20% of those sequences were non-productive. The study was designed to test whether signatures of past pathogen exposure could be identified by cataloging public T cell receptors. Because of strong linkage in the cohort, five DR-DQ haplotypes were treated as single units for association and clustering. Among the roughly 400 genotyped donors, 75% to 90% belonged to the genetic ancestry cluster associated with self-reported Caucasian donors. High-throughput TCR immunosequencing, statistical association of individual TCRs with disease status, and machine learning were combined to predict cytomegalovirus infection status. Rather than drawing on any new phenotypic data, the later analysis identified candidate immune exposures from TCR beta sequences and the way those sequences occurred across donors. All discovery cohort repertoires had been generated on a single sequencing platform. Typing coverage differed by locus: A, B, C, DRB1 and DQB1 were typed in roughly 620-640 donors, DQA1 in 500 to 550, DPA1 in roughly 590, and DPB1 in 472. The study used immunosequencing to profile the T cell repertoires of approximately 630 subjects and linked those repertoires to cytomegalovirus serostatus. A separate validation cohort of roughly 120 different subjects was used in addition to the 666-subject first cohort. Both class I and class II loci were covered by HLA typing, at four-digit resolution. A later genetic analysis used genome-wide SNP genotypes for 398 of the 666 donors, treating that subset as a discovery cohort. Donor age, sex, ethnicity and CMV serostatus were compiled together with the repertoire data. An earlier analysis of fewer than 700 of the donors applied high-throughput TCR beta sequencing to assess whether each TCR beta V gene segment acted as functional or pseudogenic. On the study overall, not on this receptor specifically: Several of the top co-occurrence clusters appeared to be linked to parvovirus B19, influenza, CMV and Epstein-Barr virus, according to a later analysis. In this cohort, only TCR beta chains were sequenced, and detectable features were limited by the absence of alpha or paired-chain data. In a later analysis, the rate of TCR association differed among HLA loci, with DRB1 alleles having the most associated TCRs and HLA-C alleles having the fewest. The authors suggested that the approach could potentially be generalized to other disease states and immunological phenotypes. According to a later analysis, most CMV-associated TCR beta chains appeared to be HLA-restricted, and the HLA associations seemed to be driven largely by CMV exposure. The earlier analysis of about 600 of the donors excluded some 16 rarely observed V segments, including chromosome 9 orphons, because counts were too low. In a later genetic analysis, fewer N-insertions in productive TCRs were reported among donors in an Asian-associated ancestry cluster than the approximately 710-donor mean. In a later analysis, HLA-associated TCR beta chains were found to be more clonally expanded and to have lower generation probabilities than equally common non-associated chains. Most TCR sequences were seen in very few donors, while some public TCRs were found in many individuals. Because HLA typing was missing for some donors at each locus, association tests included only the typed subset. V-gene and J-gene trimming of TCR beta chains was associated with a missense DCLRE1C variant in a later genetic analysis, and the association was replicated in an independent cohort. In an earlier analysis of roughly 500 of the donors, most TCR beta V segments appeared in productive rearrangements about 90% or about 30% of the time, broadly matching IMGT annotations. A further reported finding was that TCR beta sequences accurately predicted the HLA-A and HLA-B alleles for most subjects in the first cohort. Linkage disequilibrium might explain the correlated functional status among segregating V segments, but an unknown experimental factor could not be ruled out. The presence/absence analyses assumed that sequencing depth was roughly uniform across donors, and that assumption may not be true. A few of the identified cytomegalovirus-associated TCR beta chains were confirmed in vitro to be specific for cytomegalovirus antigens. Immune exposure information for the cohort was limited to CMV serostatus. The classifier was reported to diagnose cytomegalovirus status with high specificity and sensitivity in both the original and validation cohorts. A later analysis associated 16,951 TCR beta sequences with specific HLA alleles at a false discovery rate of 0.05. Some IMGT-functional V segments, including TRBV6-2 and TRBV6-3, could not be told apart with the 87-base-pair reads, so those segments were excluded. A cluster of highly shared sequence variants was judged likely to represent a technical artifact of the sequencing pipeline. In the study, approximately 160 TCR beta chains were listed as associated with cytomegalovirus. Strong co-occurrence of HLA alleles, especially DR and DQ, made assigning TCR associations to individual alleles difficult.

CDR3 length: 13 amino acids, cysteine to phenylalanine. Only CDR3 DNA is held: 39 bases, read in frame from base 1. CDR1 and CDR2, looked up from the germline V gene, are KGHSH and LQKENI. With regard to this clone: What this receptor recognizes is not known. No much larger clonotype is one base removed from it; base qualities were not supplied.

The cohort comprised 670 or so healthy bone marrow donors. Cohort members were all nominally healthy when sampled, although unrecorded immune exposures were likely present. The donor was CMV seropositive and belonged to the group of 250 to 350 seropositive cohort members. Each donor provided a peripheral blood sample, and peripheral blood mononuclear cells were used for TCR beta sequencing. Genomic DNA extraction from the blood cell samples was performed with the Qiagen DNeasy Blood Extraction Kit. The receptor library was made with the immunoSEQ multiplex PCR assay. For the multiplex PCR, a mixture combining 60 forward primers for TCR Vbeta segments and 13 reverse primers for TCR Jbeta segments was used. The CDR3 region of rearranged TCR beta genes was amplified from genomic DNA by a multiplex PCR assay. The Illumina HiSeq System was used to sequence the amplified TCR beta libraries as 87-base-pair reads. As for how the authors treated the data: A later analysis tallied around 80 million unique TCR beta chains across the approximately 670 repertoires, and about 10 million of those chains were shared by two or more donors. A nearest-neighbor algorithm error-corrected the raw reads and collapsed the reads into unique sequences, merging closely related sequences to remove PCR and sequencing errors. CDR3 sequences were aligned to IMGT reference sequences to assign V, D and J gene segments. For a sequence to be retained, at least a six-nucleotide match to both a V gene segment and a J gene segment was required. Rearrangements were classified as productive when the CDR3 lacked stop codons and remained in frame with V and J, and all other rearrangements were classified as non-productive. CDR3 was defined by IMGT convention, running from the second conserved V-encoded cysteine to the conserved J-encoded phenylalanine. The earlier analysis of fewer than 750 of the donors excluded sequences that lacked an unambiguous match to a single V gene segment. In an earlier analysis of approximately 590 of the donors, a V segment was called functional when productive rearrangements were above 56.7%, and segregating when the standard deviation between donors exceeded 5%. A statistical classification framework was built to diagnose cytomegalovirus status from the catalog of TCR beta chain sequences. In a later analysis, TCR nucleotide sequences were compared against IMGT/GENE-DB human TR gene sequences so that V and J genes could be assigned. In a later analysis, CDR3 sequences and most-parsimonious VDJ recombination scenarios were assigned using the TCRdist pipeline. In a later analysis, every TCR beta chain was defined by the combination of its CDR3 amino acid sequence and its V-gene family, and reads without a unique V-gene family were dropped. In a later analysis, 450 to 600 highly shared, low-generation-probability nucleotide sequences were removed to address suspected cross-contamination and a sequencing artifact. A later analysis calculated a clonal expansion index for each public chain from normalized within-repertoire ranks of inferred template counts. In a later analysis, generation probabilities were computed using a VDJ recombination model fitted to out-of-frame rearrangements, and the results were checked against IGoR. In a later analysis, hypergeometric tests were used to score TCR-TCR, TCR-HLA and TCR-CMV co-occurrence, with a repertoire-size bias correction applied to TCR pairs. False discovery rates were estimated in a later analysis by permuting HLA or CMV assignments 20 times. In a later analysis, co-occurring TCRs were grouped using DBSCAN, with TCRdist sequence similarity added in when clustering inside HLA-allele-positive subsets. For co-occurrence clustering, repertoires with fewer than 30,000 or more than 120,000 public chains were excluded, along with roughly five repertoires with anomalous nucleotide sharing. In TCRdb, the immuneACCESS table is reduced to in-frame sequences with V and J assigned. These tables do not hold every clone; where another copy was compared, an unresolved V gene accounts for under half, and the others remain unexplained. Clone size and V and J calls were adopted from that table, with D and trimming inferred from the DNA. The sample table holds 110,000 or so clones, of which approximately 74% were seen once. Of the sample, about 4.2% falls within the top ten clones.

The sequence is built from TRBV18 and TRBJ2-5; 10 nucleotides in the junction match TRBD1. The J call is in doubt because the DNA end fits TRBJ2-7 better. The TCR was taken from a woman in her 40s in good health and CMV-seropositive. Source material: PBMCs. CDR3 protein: CASSWTGGYEQYF. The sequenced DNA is TGTGCCAGCTCGTGGACAGGGGGCTACGAGCAGTACTTC.